This passage covers 31 T cell receptor beta chains from one sample sequenced in a study of CD8+CD57+ T cells in acquired aplastic anemia (dated by TCRdb to 2016 to 2019). For sequencing, an Illumina HiSeq 2000 was employed. Genomic DNA was used as template for profiling of TCR beta VDJ combinations and CDR3 sequences. In-frame beta chains were kept once TCRdb had trimmed the public reads at Q25 with fastp and called clones with MiXCR. Every CDR3 protein is listed once, alongside the most common genes and DNA of its rows. The sample table holds about 190,000 distinct CDR3 sequences, of which around 65% were seen once. The top ten clones comprise around 42% of the sample. Input material: sorted CD4+, CD8+, or CD8+CD57+ T cells (not recorded which) from PBMCs. These receptors all come from a human donor with severe aplastic anemia or a healthy control (not recorded which).

This chain connects TRBV29-1 to TRBJ2-7; D possibly corresponds to TRBD2 (6 bases). The CDR3 has 14 residues. V lost 6 bases and J 6 bases, leaving 21 bases between the germline ends. Germline V CDR1 and CDR2: SQVTM, ANQGSEA. For the CDR3, the DNA is TGCAGCGTGGTTTGGAGGGGCGCCCCGGTCGAGCAGTACTTC. Its translation is CSVVWRGAPVEQYF.

This clonotype has just a few counts. Since a much larger clone is just one base distant, this may be a read error. The V and J genes are TRBV6-5 and TRBJ2-1, with D perhaps TRBD2 (5 bases). Germline V gene data show CDR1 as MNHEY and CDR2 as SVGAGI. This CDR3 region has 14 residues. Trimming removed 5 bases at V and 7 bases at J, with 15 bases between. The CDR3 sequence is CASSTRPAENEQFF. As DNA, the CDR3 is TGTGCCAGCAGTACCCGACCAGCGGAAAATGAGCAGTTCTTC.

The chain joins TRBV6-1 to TRBJ1-5, with D uncertain. Trimming stripped 7 bases from V and 0 bases from J, with 19 bases between. CDR1 and CDR2 from the germline V gene are MNHNS and SASEGT. The CDR3 runs to 17 residues. This CDR3 is CASIRYLGLYSNQPQHF. CDR3 nucleotides: TGTGCCAGCATTAGATACCTAGGCCTATATAGCAATCAGCCCCAGCATTTT.

This clonotype appeared many times. The genes are TRBV27 and TRBJ2-7; D may be TRBD2 (6 bases). The germline V gene encodes CDR1 MNHEY and CDR2 SMNVEV (reference sequence). V was clipped by 0 bases and J by 5 bases, with 8 bases between them. The CDR3 runs to 13 residues. CDR3 protein: CASSLSRGNEQYF. The DNA for the CDR3 is TGTGCCAGCAGTTTATCCCGGGGGAACGAGCAGTACTTC.

The chain is built from TRBV7-3 and TRBJ2-7; D not certain. This CDR3 has 11 amino acids. V was cut by 5 bases and J by 9 bases, with 11 bases left in between. The V gene's germline CDR1 is SGHTA and CDR2 FQGTGA. The CDR3 spells CASSPGQRQYF. The CDR3 bases are TGTGCCAGCAGCCCCGGCCAGAGGCAGTACTTC.

V gene TRBV20-1 combines with J gene TRBJ2-7; 9 nucleotides agree with TRBD1. Trimming removed 4 bases from V and 5 bases from J; junction bases left unmatched: 6. Germline loops: CDR1 DFQATT, CDR2 SNEGSKA (reference sequence). CDR3 size: 13 residues. The CDR3 DNA reads as TGCAGTGCTACCGGGACAGGGAGAAACGAGCAGTACTTC. It encodes CSATGTGRNEQYF.

This clonotype showed up many times. The rearrangement joins TRBV12-3 or TRBV12-4 to TRBJ2-1; D is perhaps TRBD1 (6 bases). The CDR3 totals 12 residues. V lost 10 bases to trimming and J lost 9 bases, with 16 bases between them. CDR3 region: CAIHPGAGEQFF. DNA of the CDR3: TGTGCCATCCACCCAGGGGCGGGTGAGCAGTTCTTC.

The CDR3 reads CASSEARGYGYTF. The CDR3 region has the DNA TGTGCCAGCAGTGAGGCCCGCGGCTATGGCTACACCTTC. V usage is TRBV2 and J usage is TRBJ1-2; D remains ambiguous. V shed 3 bases and J shed 4 bases, with 9 bases lying between them. CDR1 and CDR2 (germline): SNHLY, FYNNEI. There are 13 residues in the CDR3.

The chain employs TRBV7-9 and TRBJ1-4, with no clear D. The CDR3 covers 14 residues. Trimming cost V 4 bases and J 8 bases, with 14 bases left between them. CDR1 and CDR2 from the germline V gene are SEHNR and FQNEAQ (reference sequence). CDR3 DNA sequence: TGTGCCAGCAGCTCCCAGGCGGTATGGGAAAAACTGTTTTTT. Protein product: CASSSQAVWEKLFF.

For this clonotype: One end of the junction varies from germline; a read error may be responsible. The chain links TRBV10-3 to TRBJ1-1; 8 bases fit TRBD1. There are 14 residues in the CDR3. Germline CDR1 reads ENHRY; CDR2 reads SYGVKD. The CDR3 region is CAISEYGQGGREDF. The CDR3 DNA is TGTGCCATCAGTGAGTATGGACAGGGCGGGAGAGAGGATTTT.

This rearrangement joins TRBV29-1 to TRBJ2-3; no firm D call. Germline CDR1 SQVTM, CDR2 ANQGSEA. The V end lost 5 bases, the J end lost 0 bases, and 9 bases lay between the germline ends. The CDR3 totals 13 residues. This CDR3 reads CSVFGSSTDTQYF. The CDR3 DNA sequence: TGCAGCGTTTTCGGGTCTAGCACAGATACGCAGTATTTT.

The chain joins TRBV2 to TRBJ1-1; D is undetermined. This CDR3 has 14 amino acids. The ends were cut back, 7 bases at V and 4 bases at J, with 16 bases in the middle. The germline V gene encodes CDR1 SNHLY and CDR2 FYNNEI. CDR3 in DNA: TGTGCCAGCACCCTGGGCCCAGCCACCACTGAAGCTTTCTTT. Amino acid sequence: CASTLGPATTEAFF.

This clonotype was seen more than once but under ten times. This chain links TRBV19 with TRBJ2-7; 14 bases line up with TRBD2. The CDR3 is made up of 13 amino acids. The germline CDR1 and CDR2 sequences are LNHDA and SQIVND (reference sequence). The CDR3, as DNA: TGTGGGACTAGCGGGGGGCGGGCCGGCGAGCAGTACTTC. Its translation: CGTSGGRAGEQYF.

In this sample, this clonotype turned up many times. The CDR3 loop reads CSASRGDHTEAFF. The CDR3 DNA reads as TGCAGTGCTAGTCGGGGGGATCACACTGAAGCTTTCTTT. This chain links TRBV20-1 with TRBJ1-1; perhaps TRBD1 as D (5 bases). V was pared by 3 bases and J by 3 bases, with 11 bases between. CDR1 DFQATT and CDR2 SNEGSKA come from the germline V gene (reference sequence). This CDR3 spans 13 amino acids.

CDR3 in amino acids: CASSLGRGESGYTF. The CDR3 DNA reads as TGTGCCAGCTCCCTTGGCCGGGGGGAGAGTGGCTACACCTTC. This rearrangement joins TRBV7-9 to TRBJ1-2, with a weak D call TRBD1 (5 bases). Germline V gene lookup returns CDR1 SEHNR and CDR2 FQNEAQ (reference sequence). Between the trimmed V and J ends, which lost 8 bases and 7 bases, there was a span of 20 bases. The CDR3 is 14 amino acids.

This chain joins TRBV7-9 and TRBJ1-1; D might be TRBD1 (6 bases). CDR1 and CDR2 (germline): SEHNR, FQNEAQ (reference sequence). The CDR3 loop spans 13 amino acids. Trimming took 1 base from V and 8 from J, leaving 11 bases between them. CDR3 loop: CASSLEGTPEAFF. The CDR3 bases are TGTGCCAGCAGCTTAGAGGGGACACCGGAAGCTTTCTTT.

In this sample, this clonotype turned up a few times. A read error may explain this, as a much larger clone is one base away. The CDR3 loop is CASSETGRGFQETQYF. DNA of the CDR3: TGTGCCAGCAGTGAAACGGGACGGGGGTTCCAAGAGACCCAGTACTTC. The rearrangement joins TRBV25-1 to TRBJ2-5, with D maybe TRBD2 (6 bases). The V end lost 2 bases, the J end lost 1 base, and 14 bases lay between the germline ends. The CDR3 loop spans 16 amino acids. CDR1 and CDR2 from the germline V gene are MGHDK and SYGVNS.

The rearrangement joins TRBV19 to TRBJ2-7; D uncertain. V was shortened by 3 bases and J by 7 bases, with 10 bases between the two germline ends. The CDR3 loop spans 12 amino acids. The germline V gene has CDR1 LNHDA and CDR2 SQIVND (reference sequence). The CDR3 region has the DNA TGTGCCAGTAGTATCTTCCTCGGGGAGCAGTACTTC. It yields the protein CASSIFLGEQYF. The full variable domain, rest sourced from reference TRBV19 and TRBJ2-7, is DGGITQSPKYLFRKEGQNVTLSCEQNLNHDAMYWYRQDPGQGLRLIYYSQIVNDFQKGDIAEGYSVSREKKESFPLTVTSAQKNPTAFYLCASSIFLGEQYFGPGTRLTVT.

Comment on this clonotype: Sequence at one end of the junction differs from germline and may be a read error. The rearrangement links TRBV12-3 or TRBV12-4 to TRBJ2-7; D not resolved. This CDR3 has 12 residues. The CDR3 is CASAGDPYEQHF. The CDR3 nucleotides read TGTGCCAGCGCCGGAGACCCTTACGAGCAGCACTTC.

The chain joins TRBV11-2 to TRBJ2-2, with TRBD2 matching over 11 bases. Germline trimming cut 5 bases from V and 5 bases from J; bases unmatched to any gene: 7. The germline V gene encodes CDR1 SGHAT and CDR2 FQNNGV. The CDR3 spans 16 residues. CDR3 sequence (DNA): TGTGCCAGCAGCCTCGTAGCGGGAGGGCGGACCGGGGAGCTGTTTTTT. Translated: CASSLVAGGRTGELFF.

This CDR3 reads CASSFIGQLGDYSLHF. Written as DNA, the CDR3 is TGCGCCAGCAGCTTCATAGGACAGCTCGGTGATTATTCCCTCCACTTT. The J gene is TRBJ1-6, the V gene TRBV5-1, with D tentatively TRBD1 (6 bases). The CDR3 contains 16 residues. With 2 bases removed from V and 14 bases from J, the gap between germline ends came to 23 bases. In germline, CDR1 is SGHRS, CDR2 YFSETQ.

The V gene is TRBV19, the J gene TRBJ1-1; D gene unclear. The CDR3 loop spans 13 amino acids. The V gene lost 11 bases and the J gene lost 5 bases, with 18 bases spanning the gap. The germline V gene encodes CDR1 LNHDA and CDR2 SQIVND (reference sequence). As DNA, the CDR3 is TGTGCCTGTACTTCCGAAGGGTGGACTGAAGCTTTCTTT. Translating gives CACTSEGWTEAFF. The entire variable domain, with the rest obtained from reference TRBV19 and TRBJ1-1, is as follows: DGGITQSPKYLFRKEGQNVTLSCEQNLNHDAMYWYRQDPGQGLRLIYYSQIVNDFQKGDIAEGYSVSREKKESFPLTVTSAQKNPTAFYLCACTSEGWTEAFFGQGTRLTVV.

On this clonotype: This sequence may be a read error, since a much larger clone differs from it by one base. This sequence joins TRBV11-2 and TRBJ1-3, with a possible D match to TRBD1 (6 bases). The CDR3 totals 17 residues. The germline V gene has CDR1 SGHAT and CDR2 FQNNGV. This CDR3 reads CASSLGPGAFSGYTIYF. The CDR3 DNA follows: TGTGCCAGCAGCTTAGGTCCAGGGGCCTTCTCTGGATACACCATATATTTT. Looking up the rest from reference TRBV11-2 and TRBJ1-3 gives the full variable domain: EAGVAQSPRYKIIEKRQSVAFWCNPISGHATLYWYQQILGQGPKLLIQFQNNGVVDDSQLPKDRFSAERLKGVDSTLKIQPAKLEDSAVYLCASSLGPGAFSGYTIYFGEGSWLTVV.

This clonotype has at least ten counts. CDR3 nucleotide sequence: TGTGCCAGCAGCCCGGGACAGGCCCTCTCCTACGAGCAGTACTTC. Its protein product is CASSPGQALSYEQYF. The genes are TRBV7-9 and TRBJ2-7; 8 bases are a match to TRBD1. Trimming took 5 bases from V and 0 from J; bases not matched to a gene: 6. This CDR3 is built from 15 residues. Germline V gene sequence: CDR1 SEHNR, CDR2 FQNEAQ (reference sequence).

The chain is built from TRBV7-9 and TRBJ2-7; the D call may be TRBD1 or TRBD2 (5 bases each). The J call may be in error: the DNA end matches TRBJ2-5 better. The CDR3 spans 13 residues. Germline assignment: CDR1 SEHNR and CDR2 FQNEAQ (reference sequence). The DNA of the CDR3 is TGTGCCAGCAGCTTAGCGGGGGTTGAGACCCAGTACTTC. Its translation: CASSLAGVETQYF.

With respect to this clonotype: A much larger clonotype is one base distant, so this may be a read error. The rearrangement uses TRBV30 and TRBJ2-7; D is unclear. V shed 4 bases and J shed 6 bases, with 10 bases lying between them. From germline, CDR1 is GTSNPN and CDR2 SVGIG (reference sequence). The CDR3 length is 11 residues. CDR3 sequence: CAWNVAAEQYF. The DNA of the CDR3 is TGTGCCTGGAATGTGGCGGCCGAGCAGTACTTC.

The sample holds a few counts of this clonotype. The chain carries TRBV27 and TRBJ2-7; maybe TRBD2 (5 bases). Germline V CDR1 and CDR2: MNHEY, SMNVEV (reference sequence). The CDR3 loop spans 16 amino acids. The V end lost 3 bases, the J end lost 7 bases, and 22 bases lay between the germline ends. DNA for the CDR3: TGTGCCAGCAGTTTGTCGGTCGGTGAGCGGATAGGGGAGCAGTACTTC. It is translated as CASSLSVGERIGEQYF.

V gene TRBV5-1 combines with J gene TRBJ1-2; weak D call: TRBD1 (6 bases). Germline V gene lookup returns CDR1 SGHRS and CDR2 YFSETQ. The CDR3 runs to 13 residues. Trimming pared 3 bases from V and 4 bases from J, leaving 10 bases between. CDR3 sequence: CASSSDSSYGYTF. CDR3 nucleotide sequence: TGCGCCAGCAGCTCGGACAGTAGCTATGGCTACACCTTC.

The chain is built from TRBV15 and TRBJ2-7; 10 bases fit TRBD2. Germline V gene lookup returns CDR1 LNHNV and CDR2 YYDKDF (reference sequence). V lost 1 base to trimming and J lost 2 bases; unmatched junction nucleotides: 2. The CDR3 is made up of 15 amino acids. The CDR3 reads CATSRGGTSAYEQYF. The CDR3 coding sequence is TGTGCCACCAGCAGAGGTGGGACTAGCGCCTACGAGCAGTACTTC.

The rearrangement joins TRBV7-3 to TRBJ2-7; TRBD1 agrees at 7 bases. CDR3 size: 12 residues. With V trimmed by 5 bases and J by 5 bases, 3 bases remained unmatched. Per germline, CDR1 SGHTA and CDR2 FQGTGA. The CDR3 bases are TGTGCCAGCAGCCACAGGGGCGACGAGCAGTACTTC. Residues: CASSHRGDEQYF.

The rearrangement joins TRBV24-1 to TRBJ1-5, with D perhaps TRBD1 (5 bases). Trimming took off 2 bases at V and 4 bases at J, with 20 bases between the two ends. The CDR3 extends over 18 amino acids. Per the germline V gene, CDR1 is KGHDR and CDR2 is SFDVKD. CDR3 protein: CATSDSDLANWGNQPQHF. The DNA for the CDR3 is TGTGCCACCAGTGATTCGGACCTGGCGAACTGGGGGAATCAGCCCCAGCATTTT.